One and the same sample provided the 23 T cell receptor beta chains below, sequenced in a study of blood T cell repertoires in COVID-19. Using immunoSEQ multiplex PCR, the repertoire was profiled, and TCRdb retains in-frame clones only, with some absent. Of around 39,000 clones listed, 86% were seen once; the top ten hold roughly 7.6%. The sequenced sample was peripheral blood. The receptors stem from a man aged 55-75 years with active COVID-19.

CDR3 amino acids: CASSSGGRSAGYTF. CDR3 nucleotide sequence: TGTGCCAGCAGCTCAGGGGGTAGGAGCGCCGGCTACACCTTC. The V gene is TRBV7-9, the J gene TRBJ1-2, with 7 bases aligning to TRBD1. CDR1 and CDR2 from the germline V gene are SEHNR and FQNEAQ (reference sequence). CDR3 length: 14 amino acids. V trimming: 4 bases; J trimming: 8 bases; junction bases outside the gene matches: 10.

This clone appeared once. The chain employs TRBV28 and TRBJ2-6; 7 bases fit TRBD1. Unmatched junction bases numbered 5, after V lost 3 bases and J lost 0 bases. Germline CDR1 and CDR2: MDHEN and SYDVKM. The CDR3 runs to 17 residues. The CDR3, as DNA: TGTGCCAGCAGTTTGGACAGGTACTCCTCTGGGGCCAACGTCCTGACTTTC. This gives the protein CASSLDRYSSGANVLTF.

V is TRBV6-1 and J is TRBJ1-4, with D perhaps TRBD1 (6 bases). This CDR3 has 16 residues. CDR1 MNHNS and CDR2 SASEGT come from the germline V gene. V lost 2 bases, J lost 0 bases, and 10 bases lay in between. The CDR3 DNA sequence: TGTGCCAGCAGTGAAATGACAGGTACAACTAATGAAAAACTGTTTTTT. Its translation: CASSEMTGTTNEKLFF.

This clone has only one observation. The V gene is TRBV10-1, the J gene TRBJ2-1; 11 bases agree with TRBD2. This CDR3 is built from 15 residues. Germline trimming cut 4 bases from V and 5 bases from J; bases unmatched to any gene: 4. Germline CDR1 is WNHNN and CDR2 is SYGVQD (reference sequence). The CDR3 protein is CASSVGTSGDNEQFF. The CDR3 DNA is TGCGCCAGCAGTGTGGGGACTAGCGGTGACAATGAGCAGTTCTTC.

This clone has a handful of counts. This chain joins TRBV4-1 and TRBJ2-7; TRBD1 matches at 10 bases. The CDR3 sequence is 15 residues long. The germline V gene has CDR1 MGHRA and CDR2 YSYEKL. Germline trimming cut 2 bases from V and 1 base from J; bases unmatched to any gene: 2. CDR3 bases: TGCGCCAGCAGCCAACCGGGACAGGGGTCCTACGAGCAGTACTTC. Translating it yields CASSQPGQGSYEQYF.

This chain connects TRBV5-1 to TRBJ2-3; D is perhaps TRBD2 (5 bases). The V gene lost 2 bases and the J gene lost 3 bases, with 22 bases spanning the gap. In germline, CDR1 is SGHRS, CDR2 YFSETQ. There are 18 residues in the CDR3. The CDR3 reads CASSFRGRSGGLTDTQYF. The CDR3 DNA follows: TGCGCCAGCAGCTTCCGGGGTCGGAGCGGCGGGTTGACAGATACGCAGTATTTT.

V gene TRBV2 combines with J gene TRBJ1-5; 8 nucleotides agree with TRBD1. Germline CDR1 is SNHLY and CDR2 is FYNNEI. Trimming at V came to 6 bases and at J to 3 bases, leaving 7 bases not matched to a gene. The CDR3 sequence is 15 residues long. The CDR3 loop reads CASRMGTGTNQPQHF. CDR3 DNA sequence: TGTGCCAGCAGGATGGGGACAGGCACCAATCAGCCCCAGCATTTT.

The rearrangement links TRBV5-1 to TRBJ2-7, with D possibly matching TRBD1 (7 bases). V lost 5 bases and J 7 bases, leaving 19 bases between the germline ends. Germline V gene lookup returns CDR1 SGHRS and CDR2 YFSETQ. This CDR3 contains 14 residues. In DNA, the CDR3 is TGCGCCAGCAGAGCCGGGACAGACGCGGGGGAGCAGTACTTC. It encodes CASRAGTDAGEQYF.

The V gene is TRBV11-2, the J gene TRBJ1-1; tentatively, D is TRBD1 (5 bases). The CDR3 is 12 amino acids. V was shortened by 2 bases and J by 5 bases, with 6 bases between the two germline ends. Germline V gene data show CDR1 as SGHAT and CDR2 as FQNNGV. The CDR3: CASSLYRTEAFF. In DNA, the CDR3 is TGTGCCAGCAGCTTATACAGGACTGAAGCTTTCTTT.

This clone was detected a few times. The rearrangement uses TRBV4-1 and TRBJ2-3; 7 bases are a match to TRBD1. The junction had 4 bases not matched to a gene; V was cut back by 0 bases and J by 1 base. CDR3 length: 16 residues. Germline CDR1 is MGHRA and CDR2 is YSYEKL. CDR3 DNA sequence: TGCGCCAGCAGCCAAGATCCCCAGGGGGGCACAGATACGCAGTATTTT. Its translation is CASSQDPQGGTDTQYF.

V gene TRBV9 combines with J gene TRBJ2-6, with 7 positions matching TRBD1. J was trimmed by 3 bases and V by 3 bases; bases with no gene match: 9. Looked up from germline, CDR1 is SGDLS and CDR2 is YYNGEE. The CDR3 runs to 17 residues. CDR3 region: CASSGVNRGSGANVLTF. DNA of the CDR3: TGTGCCAGCAGCGGAGTAAACAGGGGTAGTGGGGCCAACGTCCTGACTTTC.

The V gene is TRBV7-3, the J gene TRBJ2-3, with 10 bases aligning to TRBD2. CDR3 length: 20 residues. V dropped 8 bases and J dropped 1; count of bases not matched to a gene: 21. Germline lookup yields CDR1 SGHTA and CDR2 FQGTGA. This chain's CDR3 is CASEGLDLAGVRSRTDTQYF. In DNA, the CDR3 is TGTGCCAGCGAGGGTTTAGACCTAGCGGGAGTTAGATCCCGCACAGATACGCAGTATTTT.

This clone was seen only a few times. J is TRBJ2-7 and V is TRBV6-5, with TRBD1 as a possible D gene (7 bases). V was pared by 6 bases and J by 5 bases, with 17 bases between. Germline V gives CDR1 MNHEY, CDR2 SVGAGI. The CDR3 extends over 14 amino acids. The CDR3 loop reads CASRSEGAKNEQYF. CDR3 nucleotides: TGTGCCAGCAGATCGGAGGGGGCCAAGAACGAGCAGTACTTC.

J is TRBJ2-5 and V is TRBV19; D is uncertain. This CDR3 is built from 11 residues. V was cut by 6 bases and J by 4 bases, with 6 bases left in between. Germline assignment: CDR1 LNHDA and CDR2 SQIVND (reference sequence). The CDR3 loop is CASRSGETQYF. The CDR3 DNA follows: TGTGCCAGTAGGTCCGGAGAGACCCAGTACTTC. Full variable domain (rest looked up from reference TRBV19 and TRBJ2-5): DGGITQSPKYLFRKEGQNVTLSCEQNLNHDAMYWYRQDPGQGLRLIYYSQIVNDFQKGDIAEGYSVSREKKESFPLTVTSAQKNPTAFYLCASRSGETQYFGPGTRLLVL.

The J gene is TRBJ1-1, the V gene TRBV29-1; no clear D gene. The CDR3 extends over 12 amino acids. The germline V and J ends were trimmed by 7 bases and 5 bases, with 14 bases remaining between them. Germline V CDR1 and CDR2: SQVTM, ANQGSEA. CDR3 in DNA: TGCAGCGCTCGATGGGGAGGGACTGAAGCTTTCTTT. Protein: CSARWGGTEAFF.

This chain joins TRBV4-2 and TRBJ2-1; D is possibly TRBD2 (6 bases). The CDR3 loop spans 15 amino acids. Germline V gives CDR1 LGHNA, CDR2 YNFKEQ. The V gene lost 0 bases and the J gene lost 7 bases, with 13 bases spanning the gap. CDR3 nucleotide sequence: TGTGCCAGCAGCCAAGAGTCGGGAGTGGGTAATGAGCAGTTCTTC. Translation gives CASSQESGVGNEQFF.

The genes are TRBV6-1 and TRBJ2-1, with TRBD1 matching 9 bases. CDR3 size: 16 residues. The germline V gene has CDR1 MNHNS and CDR2 SASEGT. Unmatched junction bases numbered 10, after V lost 4 bases and J lost 6 bases. CDR3: CASSALQGAGGNEQFF. CDR3 nucleotide sequence: TGTGCCAGCAGTGCATTACAGGGGGCAGGGGGCAATGAGCAGTTCTTC.

This clone showed up just a few times. The chain is built from TRBV7-3 and TRBJ2-1; D possibly corresponds to TRBD1 (5 bases). The CDR3 totals 13 residues. Between the trimmed V and J ends, which lost 2 bases and 9 bases, there was a span of 11 bases. Germline values: CDR1 SGHTA, CDR2 FQGTGA. CDR3 DNA sequence: TGTGCCAGCAGCTTAGATGGGGCTATTGAGCAGTTCTTC. Encoded protein: CASSLDGAIEQFF.

The genes are TRBV6-5 and TRBJ1-2, with a weak D call TRBD1 (5 bases). Per germline, CDR1 MNHEY and CDR2 SVGAGI. Trimming removed 2 bases from V and 4 bases from J, with 17 bases in between. The CDR3 extends over 16 amino acids. CDR3 region: CASSYLSGLSSYGYTF. The CDR3 nucleotides are TGTGCCAGCAGTTACCTTTCAGGGTTGTCGAGCTATGGCTACACCTTC.

V gene TRBV6-2 or TRBV6-3 combines with J gene TRBJ2-1; TRBD2 matches at 7 bases. CDR1 MNHEY and CDR2 SVGEGT come from the germline V gene. This CDR3 spans 14 amino acids. Trimming at V came to 5 bases and at J to 6 bases, leaving 7 bases not matched to a gene. This CDR3 reads CASSTGRERNEQFF. CDR3 in DNA: TGTGCCAGCAGTACCGGGCGGGAGCGCAATGAGCAGTTCTTC.

This clone was observed a single time. The chain joins TRBV12-5 to TRBJ2-3; 8 nucleotides line up with TRBD1. Germline CDR1 and CDR2: LGHNT and FRNRAP. The V gene end was trimmed by 5 bases and the J gene end by 5 bases; junction bases not matched to a gene: 6. The CDR3 spans 14 residues. CDR3 nucleotides: TGTGCTAGTGGTCGCAGGGGGCAGATAGATACGCAGTATTTT. Residues: CASGRRGQIDTQYF.

The rearrangement joins TRBV29-1 to TRBJ2-7; no definite D call. V was cut by 4 bases and J by 1 base, with 8 bases left in between. Germline V gives CDR1 SQVTM, CDR2 ANQGSEA. The CDR3 is made up of 12 amino acids. CDR3 DNA sequence: TGCAGCGTTGTACAGCAGTCCTACGAGCAGTACTTC. This encodes CSVVQQSYEQYF.

This clone was found once. The chain carries TRBV3-1 (or the pseudogene TRBV3-2) and TRBJ2-1, with D perhaps TRBD1 (5 bases). Trimming cost V 3 bases and J 9 bases, with 12 bases left between them. This CDR3 region has 13 residues. Germline V CDR1 and CDR2: LGHDT, YNNKEL (reference sequence). DNA for the CDR3: TGTGCCAGCAGCCATAACTTGGACACTGAGCAGTTCTTC. Translating it yields CASSHNLDTEQFF.